These 23 T cell receptor beta chains share one sample of origin, sequenced in a study of shared clonotypes between healthy human individuals. The assay was immunoSEQ multiplex PCR, and TCRdb's table has in-frame clones only and misses some. The repertoire has about 2 million clones, 95% of them found once; the top ten carry 0.13%. The sample taken for sequencing was naive CD4+ T cells sorted from blood. Subset given: CD45RA+ positively selected. These receptors were collected from a man between 18 and 29 years old in good health.

The chain carries TRBV30 and TRBJ2-3; TRBD2 matches 10 bases. The junction had 6 bases not matched to a gene; V was cut back by 0 bases and J by 6 bases. The CDR3 is 15 amino acids. The V gene's germline CDR1 is GTSNPN and CDR2 SVGIG (reference sequence). CDR3 residues: CAWSVASGSVDTQYF. As DNA, the CDR3 is TGTGCCTGGAGTGTGGCTAGCGGGAGCGTTGATACGCAGTATTTT. Based on the CDR3 plus reference TRBV30 and TRBJ2-3, the full variable domain is SQTIHQWPATLVQPVGSPLSLECTVEGTSNPNLYWYRQAAGRGLQLLFYSVGIGQISSEVPQNLSASRPQDRQFILSSKKLLLSDSGFYLCAWSVASGSVDTQYFGPGTRLTVL.

This clone was observed a single time. V and J are TRBV19 and TRBJ2-7; a weak D match, TRBD1 (6 bases). V was shortened by 4 bases and J by 1 base, with 17 bases between the two germline ends. The germline gives CDR1 LNHDA, CDR2 SQIVND (reference sequence). The CDR3 is 16 residues long. The CDR3 bases are TGTGCCAGTAGTAGCCAGGGGCGGATAAAATCCTACGAGCAGTACTTC. Its protein is CASSSQGRIKSYEQYF.

The rearrangement uses TRBV27 and TRBJ1-1; D ambiguous. CDR3 length: 11 amino acids. Germline values: CDR1 MNHEY, CDR2 SMNVEV (reference sequence). V lost 8 bases and J 1 base, leaving 5 bases between the germline ends. In nucleotides, the CDR3 is TGTGCCAGCGTCGGGAACACTGAAGCTTTCTTT. It specifies CASVGNTEAFF.

The rearrangement joins TRBV18 to TRBJ2-7; 8 positions agree with TRBD2. The CDR3 spans 13 residues. J lost 6 bases, V lost 6 bases, and 7 bases had no gene match. Germline V gene data show CDR1 as KGHSH and CDR2 as LQKENI. This CDR3 is CASSAGTRGEQYF. The CDR3 DNA follows: TGTGCCAGCTCTGCCGGGACTAGGGGCGAGCAGTACTTC.

The chain uses TRBV28 and TRBJ1-5, with D tentatively TRBD1 (5 bases). V was trimmed by 6 bases and J by 2 bases, leaving 17 bases between them. The germline gives CDR1 MDHEN, CDR2 SYDVKM. The CDR3 runs 16 residues. CDR3 amino acids: CASRRTVVRGNQPQHF. The CDR3 DNA follows: TGTGCCAGCAGGCGAACTGTCGTCAGGGGCAATCAGCCCCAGCATTTT.

V and J are TRBV2 and TRBJ2-3; D unclear. The CDR3 spans 11 residues. V was shortened by 3 bases and J by 11 bases, with 9 bases between the two germline ends. The germline gives CDR1 SNHLY, CDR2 FYNNEI. Written as DNA, the CDR3 is TGTGCCAGCAGTGATGTAGTCAGGCAGTATTTT. Translating gives CASSDVVRQYF.

A word on this clone: Other DNA sequences in this sample translate to the same CDR3. The chain recombines TRBV30 with TRBJ2-6; tentatively, D is TRBD1 or TRBD2 (5 bases each). Germline CDR1 GTSNPN, CDR2 SVGIG (reference sequence). CDR3 length: 18 amino acids. The V end was cut by 4 bases, the J end by 4 bases, with 23 bases between. The CDR3 sequence: CAWTTPGRRTGGANVLTF. In nucleotides, the CDR3 is TGTGCCTGGACGACTCCGGGGCGGCGAACGGGAGGGGCCAACGTCCTGACTTTC. The complete variable domain, with remaining parts taken from reference TRBV30 and TRBJ2-6, reads SQTIHQWPATLVQPVGSPLSLECTVEGTSNPNLYWYRQAAGRGLQLLFYSVGIGQISSEVPQNLSASRPQDRQFILSSKKLLLSDSGFYLCAWTTPGRRTGGANVLTFGAGSRLTVL.

J is TRBJ1-1 and V is TRBV28; 9 bases align to TRBD1. The length of the CDR3 is 16 residues. Germline assignment: CDR1 MDHEN and CDR2 SYDVKM. The ends lost 4 bases at V and 3 bases at J; junction bases unmatched: 9. The CDR3 sequence is CASSSPADRGDTEAFF. DNA for the CDR3: TGTGCCAGCAGTTCACCCGCGGACAGGGGAGACACTGAAGCTTTCTTT.

A word on this clone: Other DNA sequences of this sample code for an identical CDR3. J is TRBJ1-1 and V is TRBV5-1, with D tentatively TRBD1 (5 bases). Germline lookup yields CDR1 SGHRS and CDR2 YFSETQ. V was pared by 2 bases and J by 1 base, with 9 bases between. This CDR3 comprises 14 residues. The DNA of the CDR3 is TGCGCCAGCAGCTTATCGGGGGAGAACACTGAAGCTTTCTTT. Residues: CASSLSGENTEAFF.

The rearrangement joins TRBV9 to TRBJ1-5; D perhaps matches TRBD1 (5 bases). V was clipped by 2 bases and J by 4 bases, with 13 bases between them. This CDR3 region has 15 residues. Germline lookup yields CDR1 SGDLS and CDR2 YYNGEE. This CDR3 is CASSVTGGGNQPQHF. The CDR3, as DNA: TGTGCCAGCAGCGTTACAGGCGGCGGTAATCAGCCCCAGCATTTT.

The rearrangement links TRBV4-3 to TRBJ2-5; D may match TRBD1 or TRBD2 (5 bases each). The CDR3 is made up of 16 amino acids. Germline lookup yields CDR1 LGHNA and CDR2 YSLEER. V was clipped by 3 bases and J by 4 bases, with 18 bases between them. DNA for the CDR3: TGCGCCAGCAGCCATGGGACCCATCTCGGGCCAGAGACCCAGTACTTC. Its protein product is CASSHGTHLGPETQYF.

V is TRBV4-1 and J is TRBJ2-1, with TRBD2 identical over 7 bases. This CDR3 is built from 16 residues. The germline V gene has CDR1 MGHRA and CDR2 YSYEKL. V dropped 0 bases and J dropped 12; count of bases not matched to a gene: 14. In DNA, the CDR3 is TGCGCCAGCAGCCAAGATAAAGGGAAGCGGGGCCCGAGGCAGTTCTTC. Residues: CASSQDKGKRGPRQFF.

On this clone itself: Other DNA sequences from this sample encode an identical CDR3 as well. This rearrangement joins TRBV2 to TRBJ2-1, with 9 bases fitting TRBD1. The V gene end was trimmed by 6 bases and the J gene end by 1 base; junction bases not matched to a gene: 1. Germline V gene lookup returns CDR1 SNHLY and CDR2 FYNNEI. This CDR3 region has 14 residues. CDR3 nucleotide sequence: TGTGCCAGCAGGGGGACAGGGTCCTACAATGAGCAGTTCTTC. Its protein product is CASRGTGSYNEQFF.

Points on this clone: Additional DNA sequences in this sample encode the identical CDR3. The V and J genes are TRBV4-1 and TRBJ2-7; 8 nucleotides match TRBD2. The junction had 5 bases not matched to a gene; V was cut back by 1 base and J by 6 bases. The CDR3 consists of 14 residues. Germline CDR1 and CDR2: MGHRA and YSYEKL. This CDR3 is CASSQVLAGGEQYF. CDR3 nucleotide sequence: TGCGCCAGCAGCCAAGTCCTCGCGGGAGGCGAGCAGTACTTC.

The gene calls are TRBV27 and TRBJ2-7; either TRBD1 or TRBD2 may fit D (5 bases each). There are 11 residues in the CDR3. Germline assignment: CDR1 MNHEY and CDR2 SMNVEV (reference sequence). Trimming removed 6 bases from V and 5 bases from J, with 8 bases in between. This CDR3 is CASRGVHEQYF. CDR3 DNA sequence: TGTGCCAGCAGGGGGGTTCACGAGCAGTACTTC.

The chain has TRBV5-5 and TRBJ1-5; 9 positions agree with TRBD1. This CDR3 comprises 14 residues. Trimming cost V 3 bases and J 4 bases; bases outside gene matches: 2. The V gene's germline CDR1 is SGHKS and CDR2 YYEKEE (reference sequence). The CDR3 reads CASSSQGANQPQHF. DNA for the CDR3: TGTGCCAGCAGCTCACAGGGGGCTAATCAGCCCCAGCATTTT.

This clone was observed once. The chain carries TRBV5-4 and TRBJ2-3; 9 bases fit TRBD2. Germline lookup yields CDR1 SGHNT and CDR2 YYREEE (reference sequence). Trimming at V came to 0 bases and at J to 4 bases, leaving 3 bases not matched to a gene. The length of the CDR3 is 15 residues. CDR3 DNA: TGTGCCAGCAGCTTGGGCGGGAGGGGGTCAGATACGCAGTATTTT. It encodes CASSLGGRGSDTQYF.

The J gene is TRBJ2-3, the V gene TRBV5-6; D gene ambiguous. Trimming removed 3 bases from V and 2 bases from J, with 16 bases in between. Per the germline V gene, CDR1 is SGHDT and CDR2 is YYEEEE. The CDR3 contains 16 residues. DNA for the CDR3: TGTGCCAGCAGCTCCACAACTCGGCAGACCACAGATACGCAGTATTTT. Protein: CASSSTTRQTTDTQYF.

The chain links TRBV2 to TRBJ1-6, with D tentatively TRBD1 (6 bases). Germline CDR1 SNHLY, CDR2 FYNNEI. V was clipped by 2 bases and J by 7 bases, with 12 bases between them. The CDR3 contains 15 residues. The CDR3 here is CASSEISGVNSPLHF. The CDR3 bases are TGTGCCAGCAGTGAAATCTCAGGGGTCAATTCACCCCTCCACTTT.

The chain has TRBV27 and TRBJ1-1; the match to TRBD1 covers 8 bases. The junction had 6 bases not matched to a gene; V was cut back by 3 bases and J by 3 bases. The germline CDR1 and CDR2 sequences are MNHEY and SMNVEV (reference sequence). This CDR3 is 15 amino acids long. The CDR3 nucleotides are TGTGCCAGCAGTTTGATCCGGACAGGGTACACTGAAGCTTTCTTT. Protein sequence: CASSLIRTGYTEAFF.

This chain links TRBV11-2 with TRBJ2-5, with 12 nucleotides matching TRBD2. Trimming took 5 bases from V and 4 from J; bases not matched to a gene: 8. This CDR3 region has 16 residues. Germline assignment: CDR1 SGHAT and CDR2 FQNNGV. The DNA for the CDR3 is TGTGCCAGCAGCCCCGCCGGGACTAGCGGGTCAGAGACCCAGTACTTC. Its protein is CASSPAGTSGSETQYF.

About this clone: This CDR3 is also generated by other DNA sequences in the sample. In DNA form, the CDR3 reads TGTGCCATCACGCCAGGGTCCCAAGAGACCCAGTACTTC. Protein: CAITPGSQETQYF. This chain connects TRBV10-3 to TRBJ2-5; D might be TRBD1 (5 bases). Germline CDR1 and CDR2: ENHRY and SYGVKD. The CDR3 loop spans 13 amino acids. Trimming pared 7 bases from V and 1 base from J, leaving 10 bases between.

This chain links TRBV7-2 with TRBJ2-3, with D perhaps TRBD2 (5 bases). The germline V and J ends were trimmed by 0 bases and 3 bases, with 10 bases remaining between them. The germline gives CDR1 SGHTA, CDR2 FQGNSA. The CDR3 contains 15 residues. CDR3 protein: CASSLAGVATDTQYF. CDR3 nucleotide sequence: TGTGCCAGCAGCTTAGCGGGAGTAGCTACAGATACGCAGTATTTT.